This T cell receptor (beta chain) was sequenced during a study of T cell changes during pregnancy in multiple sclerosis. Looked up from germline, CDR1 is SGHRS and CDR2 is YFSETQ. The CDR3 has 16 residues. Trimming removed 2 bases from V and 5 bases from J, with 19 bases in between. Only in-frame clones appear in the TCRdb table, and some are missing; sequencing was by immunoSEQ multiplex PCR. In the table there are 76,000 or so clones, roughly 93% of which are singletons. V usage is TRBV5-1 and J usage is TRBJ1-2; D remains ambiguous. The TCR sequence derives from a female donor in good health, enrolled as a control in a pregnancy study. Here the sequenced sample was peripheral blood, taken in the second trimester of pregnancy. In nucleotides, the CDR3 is TGCGCCAGCAGCTTCTCGGCCTCCGACAAGCGGTATGGCTACACCTTC. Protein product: CASSFSASDKRYGYTF.